The source of this T cell receptor (beta chain) is a study of blood T cell repertoires in COVID-19 (dated by TCRdb to 2020 to 2022). General notes on the study: Collaborator samples came from the United States, Italy and Spain and covered acute and convalescent phases of COVID-19. Subjects who had been exposed to COVID-19, were actively infected with it, or had recovered from it provided the deeply sampled blood TCRbeta repertoires that made up the dataset. Nearly every sample came with metadata listing a de-identified subject ID, COVID-19 status, age in years and sex. The prospective study material was composed of cDNA or gDNA derived from T cells, B-cell-depleted T cells, or PBMCs. The samples were drawn from the first 160 participants of the ongoing ImmuneRACE study and from 950 to 1,500 subjects provided by 6 global collaborators. HLA class I and class II types, where available, came from metadata supplied by the sample provider rather than from assay-based typing. The repertoires were made available in a free public database intended to serve as a resource for research on the immune response to SARS-CoV-2.

Each collaborating institution followed its own protocols to collect whole blood in K2EDTA tubes. For TCRbeta analysis, collaborator samples were shipped as frozen whole blood, as isolated PBMCs, or as DNA extracted from either sample type. On this clone itself: The clone's antigen remains unknown. No much larger clonotype is one base removed from it; base qualities were not supplied.

The cysteine opens and the phenylalanine closes a CDR3 of 17 amino acids. The retained sequence is limited to the CDR3, 51 bases, with the frame set at the first base. CDR1 is given as SGHNT and CDR2 as YENEEA, both from the germline V gene. Trimming removed 1 base from V and 4 bases from J; the gene matches leave 8 bases unexplained. The immunoSEQ Assay, a bias-controlled multiplex PCR, was used to amplify TCRbeta CDR3 regions from genomic DNA. Processing in the source paper ran as follows. Nucleated cell counts per sample were estimated from amplification of reference gene primers within the assay. To quantify the absolute abundance of each unique TCRbeta CDR3 rearrangement, sequence reads were collapsed and filtered. Productive Simpson clonality was computed per sample as the square root of Simpson's diversity index over productive rearrangements. The clones in this table, taken by TCRdb from immuneACCESS, are in-frame only. Not every clone is retained; where verified, under half of the shortfall comes from an unresolved V gene, and the cause of the rest is unknown. That table supplies the V and J calls and clone size; D and trimming were determined from the DNA. This sample comprises around 92,000 clones, 89% of them detected only once. Less than 6.5% of the sample rests with the top ten.

Broader findings and caveats from the paper: The quantity of clinical and demographic metadata differed by source and by participant and was supplied without curation.

The receptor was isolated from a woman at least 80 years old with active COVID-19. Source material: peripheral blood. The chain was built from TRBV11-3 and TRBJ2-2; a stretch of 8 junction bases matches TRBD2. At the DNA level, the sequence is TGTGCCAGCAGCTTAGGCGCGGGACTAGGAGTCACCGGGGAGCTGTTTTTT. Its translation is CASSLGAGLGVTGELFF.